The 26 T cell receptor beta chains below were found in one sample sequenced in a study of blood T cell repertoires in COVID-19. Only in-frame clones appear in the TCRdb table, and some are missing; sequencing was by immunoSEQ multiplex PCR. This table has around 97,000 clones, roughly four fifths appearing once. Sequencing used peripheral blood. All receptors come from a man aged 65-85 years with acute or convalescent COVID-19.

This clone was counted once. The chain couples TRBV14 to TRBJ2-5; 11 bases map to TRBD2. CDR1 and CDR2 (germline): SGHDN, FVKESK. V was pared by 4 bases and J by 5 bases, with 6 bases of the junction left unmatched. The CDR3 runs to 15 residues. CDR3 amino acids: CASSRSGGVLETQYF. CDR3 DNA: TGTGCCAGCAGCCGTAGCGGGGGGGTTCTTGAGACCCAGTACTTC.

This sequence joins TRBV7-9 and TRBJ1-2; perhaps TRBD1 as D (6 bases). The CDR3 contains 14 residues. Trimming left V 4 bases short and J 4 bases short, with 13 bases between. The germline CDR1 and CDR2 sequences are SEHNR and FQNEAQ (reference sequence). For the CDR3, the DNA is TGTGCCAGCAGCTCAGGACAGCCTTTCTATGGCTACACCTTC. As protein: CASSSGQPFYGYTF.

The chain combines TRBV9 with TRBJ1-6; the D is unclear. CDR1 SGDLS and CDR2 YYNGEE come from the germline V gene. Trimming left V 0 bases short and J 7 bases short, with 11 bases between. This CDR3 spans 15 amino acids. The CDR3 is CASSVAAGRNSPLHF. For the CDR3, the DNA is TGTGCCAGCAGCGTAGCGGCGGGGAGAAATTCACCCCTCCACTTT.

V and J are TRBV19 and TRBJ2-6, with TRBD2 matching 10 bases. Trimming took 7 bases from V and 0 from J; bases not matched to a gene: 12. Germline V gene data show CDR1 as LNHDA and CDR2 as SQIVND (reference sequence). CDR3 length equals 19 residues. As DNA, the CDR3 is TGTGCCAGTAAGTTGCTAGCGGGGGATATCCCCTCTGGGGCCAACGTCCTGACTTTC. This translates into CASKLLAGDIPSGANVLTF. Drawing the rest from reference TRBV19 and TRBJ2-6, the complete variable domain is DGGITQSPKYLFRKEGQNVTLSCEQNLNHDAMYWYRQDPGQGLRLIYYSQIVNDFQKGDIAEGYSVSREKKESFPLTVTSAQKNPTAFYLCASKLLAGDIPSGANVLTFGAGSRLTVL.

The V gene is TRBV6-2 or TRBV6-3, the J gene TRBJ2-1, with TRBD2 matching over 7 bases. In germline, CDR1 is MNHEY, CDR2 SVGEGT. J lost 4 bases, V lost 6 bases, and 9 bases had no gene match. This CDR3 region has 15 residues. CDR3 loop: CASSRTSVIYNEQFF. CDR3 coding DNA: TGTGCCAGCAGCCGTACTAGCGTCATATACAATGAGCAGTTCTTC.

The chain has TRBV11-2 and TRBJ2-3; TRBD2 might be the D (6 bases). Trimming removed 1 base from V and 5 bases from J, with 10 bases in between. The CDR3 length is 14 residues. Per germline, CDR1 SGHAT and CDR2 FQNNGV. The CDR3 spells CASSLGGALDTQYF. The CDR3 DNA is TGTGCCAGCAGCTTAGGCGGGGCGTTAGATACGCAGTATTTT.

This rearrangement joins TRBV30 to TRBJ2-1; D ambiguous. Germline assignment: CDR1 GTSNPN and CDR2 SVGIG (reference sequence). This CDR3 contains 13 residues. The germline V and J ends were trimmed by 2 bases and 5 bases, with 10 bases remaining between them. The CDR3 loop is CAWSRLLNNEQFF. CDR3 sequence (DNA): TGTGCCTGGAGTCGACTTTTAAACAATGAGCAGTTCTTC. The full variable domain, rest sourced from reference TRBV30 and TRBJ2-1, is SQTIHQWPATLVQPVGSPLSLECTVEGTSNPNLYWYRQAAGRGLQLLFYSVGIGQISSEVPQNLSASRPQDRQFILSSKKLLLSDSGFYLCAWSRLLNNEQFFGPGTRLTVL.

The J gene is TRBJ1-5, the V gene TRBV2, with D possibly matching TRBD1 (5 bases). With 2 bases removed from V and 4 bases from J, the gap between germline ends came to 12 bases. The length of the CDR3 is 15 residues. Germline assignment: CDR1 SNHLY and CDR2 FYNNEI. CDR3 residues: CASSERQGRNQPQHF. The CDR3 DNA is TGTGCCAGCAGTGAACGGCAGGGCCGGAATCAGCCCCAGCATTTT.

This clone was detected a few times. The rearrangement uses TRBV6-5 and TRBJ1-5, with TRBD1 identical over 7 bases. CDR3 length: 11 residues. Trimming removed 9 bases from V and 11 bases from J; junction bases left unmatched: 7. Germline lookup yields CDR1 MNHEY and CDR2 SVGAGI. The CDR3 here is CASFQGGTQHF. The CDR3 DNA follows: TGTGCCAGTTTCCAGGGGGGAACCCAGCATTTT.

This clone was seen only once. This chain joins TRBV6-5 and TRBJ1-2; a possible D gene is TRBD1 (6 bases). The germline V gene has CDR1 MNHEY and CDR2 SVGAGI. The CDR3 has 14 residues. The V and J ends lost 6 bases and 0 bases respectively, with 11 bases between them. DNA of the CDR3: TGTGCCAGCAGGGACCGGGACACTAACTATGGCTACACCTTC. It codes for CASRDRDTNYGYTF.

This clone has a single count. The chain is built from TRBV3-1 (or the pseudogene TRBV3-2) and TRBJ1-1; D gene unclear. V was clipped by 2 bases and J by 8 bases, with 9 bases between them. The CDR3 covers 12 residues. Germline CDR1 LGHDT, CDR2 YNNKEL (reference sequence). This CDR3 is CASSQTGIEAFF. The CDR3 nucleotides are TGTGCCAGCAGCCAAACCGGGATCGAAGCTTTCTTT.

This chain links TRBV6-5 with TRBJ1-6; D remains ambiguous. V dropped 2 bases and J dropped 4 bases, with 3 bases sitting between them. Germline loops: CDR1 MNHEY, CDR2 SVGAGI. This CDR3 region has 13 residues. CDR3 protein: CASSYQYNSPLHF. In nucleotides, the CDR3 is TGTGCCAGCAGTTACCAATATAATTCACCCCTCCACTTT.

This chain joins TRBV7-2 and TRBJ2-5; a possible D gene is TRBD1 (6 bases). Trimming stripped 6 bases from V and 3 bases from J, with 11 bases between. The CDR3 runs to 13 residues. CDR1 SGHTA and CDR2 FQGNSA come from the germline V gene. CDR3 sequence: CASRGASEETQYF. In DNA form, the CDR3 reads TGTGCCAGCAGGGGGGCGTCCGAAGAGACCCAGTACTTC.

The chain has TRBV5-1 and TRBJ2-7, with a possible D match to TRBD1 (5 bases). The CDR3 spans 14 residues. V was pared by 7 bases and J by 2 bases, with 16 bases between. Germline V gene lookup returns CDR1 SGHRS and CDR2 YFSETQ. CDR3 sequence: CASALGQTTYEQYF. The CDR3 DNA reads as TGCGCCAGCGCGCTGGGGCAGACCACCTACGAGCAGTACTTC.

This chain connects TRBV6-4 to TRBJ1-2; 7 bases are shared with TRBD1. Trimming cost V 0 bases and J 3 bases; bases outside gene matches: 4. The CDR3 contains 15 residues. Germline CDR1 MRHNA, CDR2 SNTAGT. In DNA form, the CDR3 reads TGTGCCAGCAGTGACTCGAGACAGGGCTACTATGGCTACACCTTC. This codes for CASSDSRQGYYGYTF.

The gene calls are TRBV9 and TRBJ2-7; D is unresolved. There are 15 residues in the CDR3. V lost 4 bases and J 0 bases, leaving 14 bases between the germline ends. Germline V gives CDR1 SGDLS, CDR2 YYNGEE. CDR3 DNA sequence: TGTGCCAGCAGCTCCTCCCCGCGGAGCTCCTACGAGCAGTACTTC. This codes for CASSSSPRSSYEQYF.

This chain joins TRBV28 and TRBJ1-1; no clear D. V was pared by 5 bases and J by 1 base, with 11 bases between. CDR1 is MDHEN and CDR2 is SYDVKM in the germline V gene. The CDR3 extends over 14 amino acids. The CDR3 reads CASSPWTRNTEAFF. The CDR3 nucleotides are TGTGCCAGCAGTCCATGGACTCGGAACACTGAAGCTTTCTTT.

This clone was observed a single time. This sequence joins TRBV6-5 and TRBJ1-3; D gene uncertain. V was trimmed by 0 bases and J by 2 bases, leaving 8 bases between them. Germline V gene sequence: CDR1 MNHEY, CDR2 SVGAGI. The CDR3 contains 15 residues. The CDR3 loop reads CASSYSSVPGNTIYF. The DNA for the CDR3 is TGTGCCAGCAGTTACTCGTCTGTCCCTGGAAACACCATATATTTT.

CDR3 in amino acids: CARSGETQYF. CDR3 DNA: TGTGCCAGATCCGGAGAGACCCAGTACTTC. This chain connects TRBV3-1 (or the pseudogene TRBV3-2) to TRBJ2-5; no clear D. The CDR3 loop spans 10 amino acids. Trimming removed 9 bases at V and 4 bases at J, with 6 bases between. The germline V gene has CDR1 LGHDT and CDR2 YNNKEL (reference sequence).

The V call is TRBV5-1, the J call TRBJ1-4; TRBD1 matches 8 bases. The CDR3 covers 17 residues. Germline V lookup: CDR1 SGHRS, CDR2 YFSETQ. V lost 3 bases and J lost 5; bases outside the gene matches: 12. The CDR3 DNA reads TGCGCCAGCAGCTGGGGGGACAGGCGGCCGAGGAATGAAAAACTGTTTTTT. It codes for CASSWGDRRPRNEKLFF.

Here the CDR3 reads CASRPQGAGAKLFF. The CDR3 DNA reads TGTGCCAGCAGGCCACAGGGGGCTGGGGCAAAACTGTTTTTT. The genes are TRBV6-5 and TRBJ1-4, with 9 bases matching TRBD1. The CDR3 has 14 residues. Looked up from germline, CDR1 is MNHEY and CDR2 is SVGAGI. J was trimmed by 10 bases and V by 6 bases; bases with no gene match: 9.

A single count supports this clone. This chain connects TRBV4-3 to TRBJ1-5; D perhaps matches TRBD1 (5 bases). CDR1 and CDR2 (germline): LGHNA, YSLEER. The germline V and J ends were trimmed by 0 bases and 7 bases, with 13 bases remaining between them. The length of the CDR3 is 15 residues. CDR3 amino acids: CASSQDRGDGQPQHF. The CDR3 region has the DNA TGCGCCAGCAGCCAAGATCGGGGGGACGGCCAGCCCCAGCATTTT.

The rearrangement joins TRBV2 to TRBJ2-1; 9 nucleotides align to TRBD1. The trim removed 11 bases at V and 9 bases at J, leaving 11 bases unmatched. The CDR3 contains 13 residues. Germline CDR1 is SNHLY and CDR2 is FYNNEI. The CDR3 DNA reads TGTGCCGGGAGGAGGGACAGGGTTTCTGAGCAGTTCTTC. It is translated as CAGRRDRVSEQFF.

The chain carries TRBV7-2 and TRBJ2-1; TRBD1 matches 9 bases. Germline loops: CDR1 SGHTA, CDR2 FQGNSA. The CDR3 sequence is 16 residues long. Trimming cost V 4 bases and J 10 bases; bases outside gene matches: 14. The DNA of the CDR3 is TGTGCCAGCAGCTCCAACTCGCCGGGACAGGGAAGAGAGCAGTTCTTC. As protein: CASSSNSPGQGREQFF.

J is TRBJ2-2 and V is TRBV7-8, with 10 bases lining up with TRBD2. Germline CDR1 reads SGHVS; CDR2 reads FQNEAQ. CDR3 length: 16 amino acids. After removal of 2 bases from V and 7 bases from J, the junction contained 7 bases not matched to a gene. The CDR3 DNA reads TGTGCCAGCAGCTTAAGCGGGAGGGGTATAGGCGGGGAGCTGTTTTTT. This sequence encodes CASSLSGRGIGGELFF.

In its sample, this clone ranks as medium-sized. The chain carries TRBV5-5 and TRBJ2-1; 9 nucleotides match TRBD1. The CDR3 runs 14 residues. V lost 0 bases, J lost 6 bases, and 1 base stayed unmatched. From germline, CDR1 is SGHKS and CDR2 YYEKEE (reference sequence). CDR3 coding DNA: TGTGCCAGCAGCTTGGGGGACAGGGTCAATGAGCAGTTCTTC. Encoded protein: CASSLGDRVNEQFF. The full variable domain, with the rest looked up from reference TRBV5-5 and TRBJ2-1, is DAGVTQSPTHLIKTRGQQVTLRCSPISGHKSVSWYQQVLGQGPQFIFQYYEKEERGRGNFPDRFSARQFPNYSSELNVNALLLGDSALYLCASSLGDRVNEQFFGPGTRLTVL.